Following are 3 T cell receptor beta chains from one sample sequenced in a study of identifying expanded T cells in peripheral blood. This table comes from immunoSEQ multiplex PCR, and its TCRdb copy is limited to in-frame clones, with some not included. The sample contains over 45,000 clones, around 81% of which appear only once. Sequenced input: blood. The receptors shown here come from a person aged 18 to 75 in good health.

V usage is TRBV30 and J usage is TRBJ1-1; TRBD1 matches at 9 bases. Trimming took 1 base from V and 4 from J; bases not matched to a gene: 10. The germline V gene encodes CDR1 GTSNPN and CDR2 SVGIG (reference sequence). The CDR3 is 16 residues long. CDR3 loop: CAWSGDREAVGTEAFF. The CDR3 nucleotides read TGTGCCTGGAGTGGGGACAGGGAAGCGGTCGGCACTGAAGCTTTCTTT.

The chain employs TRBV5-1 and TRBJ2-2; D gene unclear. Germline CDR1 and CDR2: SGHRS and YFSETQ. V dropped 0 bases and J dropped 1 base, with 4 bases sitting between them. CDR3 size: 14 residues. As DNA, the CDR3 is TGCGCCAGCAGCTTGGGACAGAACACCGGGGAGCTGTTTTTT. This encodes CASSLGQNTGELFF.

This clone was seen just once. The chain joins TRBV2 to TRBJ2-5, with D uncertain. V was clipped by 0 bases and J by 4 bases, with 9 bases between them. CDR3 size: 14 residues. CDR1 is SNHLY and CDR2 is FYNNEI in the germline V gene. The CDR3 region is CASSEAANRETQYF. DNA of the CDR3: TGTGCCAGCAGTGAAGCGGCTAATCGAGAGACCCAGTACTTC.